Below, 28 T cell receptor beta chains from the same sample are listed, as sequenced in a study of breast tumors, draining lymph nodes, adjacent tissues. Axillary draining lymph nodes of breast cancer patients supplied the node samples. Each CDR3 protein is one row after TCRdb ran MiXCR on the multiplex PCR reads. The sample records about 130,000 distinct CDR3 sequences, 20% to 25% being singletons. Sample: axillary lymph node tissue. Every receptor here comes from a female donor with breast cancer. Some clones in this sample may be carry-over from other donors' samples.

The chain has TRBV4-3 and TRBJ1-1; TRBD1 might be the D (6 bases). Trimming left V 4 bases short and J 5 bases short, with 11 bases between. The CDR3 loop spans 13 amino acids. Germline CDR1 is LGHNA and CDR2 is YSLEER. CDR3 nucleotides: TGCGCCAGCAGCCCAGGGGTTGGGACTGAAGCTTTCTTT. Translated, it gives CASSPGVGTEAFF.

The V call is TRBV28, the J call TRBJ1-2, with D unclear. V was trimmed by 2 bases and J by 0 bases, leaving 4 bases between them. The CDR3 runs to 13 residues. Germline CDR1 and CDR2: MDHEN and SYDVKM. The CDR3 reads CASSLATNYGYTF. The CDR3, as DNA: TGTGCCAGCAGTTTAGCAACTAACTATGGCTACACCTTC.

On this clonotype itself: Germline is not matched at one junction end, which may reflect a read error. The chain employs TRBV28 and TRBJ2-2; possibly TRBD1 for D (6 bases). The CDR3 consists of 16 residues. Looked up from germline, CDR1 is MDHEN and CDR2 is SYDVKM. The CDR3 region has the DNA TGTGCCAGCAGCTCGGGGACAAGAACGAACACCGGGAAGCTGTTTTTT. Translation: CASSSGTRTNTGKLFF.

In regard to this clonotype: A read error may explain this, as a much larger clone is one base away. The chain links TRBV20-1 to TRBJ2-7, with a tentative D call TRBD2 (7 bases). The germline V gene has CDR1 DFQATT and CDR2 SNEGSKA (reference sequence). Trimming removed 5 bases from V and 7 bases from J, with 21 bases in between. The CDR3 totals 14 residues. CDR3 region: CSAGGASSYNEQYF. CDR3 sequence (DNA): TGCAGTGCTGGGGGGGCAAGCTCCTACAATGAGCAGTACTTC.

This clonotype was counted ten times or more. The chain couples TRBV15 to TRBJ2-2; possibly TRBD2 for D (6 bases). The CDR3 runs 17 residues. V lost 1 base and J 0 bases, leaving 12 bases between the germline ends. Germline lookup yields CDR1 LNHNV and CDR2 YYDKDF (reference sequence). The CDR3 coding sequence is TGTGCCACCAGCAGAGTGTTCCTAGCGACGAACACCGGGGAGCTGTTTTTT. Its translation is CATSRVFLATNTGELFF.

This clonotype was seen repeatedly, ten times or more. The chain joins TRBV2 to TRBJ2-3; D not certain. Trimming removed 10 bases from V and 0 bases from J, with 14 bases in between. The CDR3 has 14 residues. Germline CDR1 and CDR2: SNHLY and FYNNEI. The CDR3 sequence is CATRHSTSTDTQYF. In nucleotides, the CDR3 is TGTGCCACCCGACACTCCACTAGCACAGATACGCAGTATTTT.

The rearrangement uses TRBV28 and TRBJ2-3, with TRBD1 matching over 7 bases. The CDR3 length is 16 residues. V was clipped by 6 bases and J by 0 bases; unmatched bases: 9. From germline, CDR1 is MDHEN and CDR2 SYDVKM. Here the CDR3 reads CASSGDSSSSTDTQYF. CDR3 DNA: TGTGCCAGCAGCGGGGACAGTAGTTCTAGCACAGATACGCAGTATTTT.

The table lists this clonotype with many counts. The V call is TRBV12-3 or TRBV12-4, the J call TRBJ2-1; TRBD1 matches 8 bases. This CDR3 spans 15 amino acids. V lost 5 bases, J lost 5 bases, and 8 bases stayed unmatched. The CDR3 nucleotides read TGTGCCAGCAGTCCCAGGGACAGGACAGACAATGAGCAGTTCTTC. Its protein is CASSPRDRTDNEQFF.

The chain has TRBV15 and TRBJ2-1; 10 bases map to TRBD1. CDR1 and CDR2 from the germline V gene are LNHNV and YYDKDF (reference sequence). The V and J ends lost 5 bases and 10 bases, in that order; junction bases with no gene match: 5. The CDR3 contains 13 residues. The CDR3 here is CATSGDRGDEQFF. CDR3 DNA: TGTGCCACCAGCGGGGACAGGGGCGACGAGCAGTTCTTC. Filled out from reference TRBV15 and TRBJ2-1, the complete variable domain reads DAMVIQNPRYQVTQFGKPVTLSCSQTLNHNVMYWYQQKSSQAPKLLFHYYDKDFNNEADTPDNFQSRRPNTSFCFLDIRSPGLGDTAMYLCATSGDRGDEQFFGPGTRLTVL.

In its sample, this clonotype is medium-sized (0.01 to 0.1%). CDR3 bases: TGTGCCAGCAGTTACTCGACGCGGGTAGGGGAGACCCAGTACTTC. Residues: CASSYSTRVGETQYF. The V gene is TRBV6-6, the J gene TRBJ2-5; D possibly corresponds to TRBD2 (5 bases). The CDR3 contains 15 residues. Between the trimmed V and J ends, which lost 0 bases and 5 bases, there was a span of 13 bases. Germline V lookup: CDR1 MNHNY, CDR2 SVGAGI (reference sequence).

In regard to this clonotype: It may be a read error: a sequence one base away is much more abundant. This rearrangement joins TRBV19 to TRBJ2-7, with 9 bases that match TRBD2. The CDR3 runs to 14 residues. Germline V gives CDR1 LNHDA, CDR2 SQIVND (reference sequence). For the CDR3, the DNA is TGTGCCGGTAGTAGACTAGCGGACTCCTACGAGCAGTACTTC. Translation: CAGSRLADSYEQYF. The variable domain in full, completed from reference TRBV19 and TRBJ2-7, reads DGGITQSPKYLFRKEGQNVTLSCEQNLNHDAMYWYRQDPGQGLRLIYYSQIVNDFQKGDIAEGYSVSREKKESFPLTVTSAQKNPTAFYLCAGSRLADSYEQYFGPGTRLTVT.

Details on this clonotype: A read error is possible here, since a much larger clone lies one base away. The chain couples TRBV19 to TRBJ1-3, with no clear D. The CDR3 totals 15 residues. CDR1 LNHDA and CDR2 SQIVND come from the germline V gene (reference sequence). CDR3 in amino acids: CASSIGILSGNTVYF. CDR3 coding DNA: TGTGCCAGTAGTATTGGGATTCTCTCTGGAAACACCGTATATTTT. Using reference TRBV19 and TRBJ1-3 for the parts outside the CDR3, the full variable domain is DGGITQSPKYLFRKEGQNVTLSCEQNLNHDAMYWYRQDPGQGLRLIYYSQIVNDFQKGDIAEGYSVSREKKESFPLTVTSAQKNPTAFYLCASSIGILSGNTVYFGEGSWLTVV.

This clonotype has ten or more counts. At one of its ends the junction is not consistent with the germline gene, which may arise from a read error. J is TRBJ2-1 and V is TRBV7-7, with D unresolved. Germline V lookup: CDR1 SSHAT, CDR2 FNYEAQ (reference sequence). This CDR3 spans 15 amino acids. CDR3 sequence: CASSLVSRTYNEQFF. For the CDR3, the DNA is TGTGCTAGCAGCTTAGTAAGCCGAACCTACAATGAGCAGTTCTTC.

This clonotype was picked up many times. The V and J genes are TRBV7-2 and TRBJ1-6, with D hard to call. V gave up 3 bases and J gave up 6 bases, with 12 bases separating them. The CDR3 has 15 residues. Germline lookup yields CDR1 SGHTA and CDR2 FQGNSA. This chain's CDR3 is CASSLASHSNSPLHF. Written as DNA, the CDR3 is TGTGCCAGCAGCTTGGCGTCACATAGTAATTCACCCCTCCACTTT.

This clonotype occurred many times. The chain couples TRBV29-1 to TRBJ1-3; no definite D call. CDR3 size: 13 residues. With 3 bases removed from V and 4 bases from J, the gap between germline ends came to 10 bases. Per germline, CDR1 SQVTM and CDR2 ANQGSEA. For the CDR3, the DNA is TGCAGCGTTGATGGGGTATCCGGAAACACCATATATTTT. Translated: CSVDGVSGNTIYF.

The table lists this clonotype with many counts. This chain links TRBV29-1 with TRBJ1-2; no firm D call. Germline V gives CDR1 SQVTM, CDR2 ANQGSEA. This CDR3 is 12 amino acids long. V was shortened by 6 bases and J by 3 bases, with 11 bases between the two germline ends. The CDR3 region has the DNA TGCAGCGTGGCCTCCCGGGACTATGGCTACACCTTC. It yields the protein CSVASRDYGYTF. The full variable domain, completed using reference TRBV29-1 and TRBJ1-2, is SAVISQKPSRDICQRGTSLTIQCQVDSQVTMMFWYRQQPGQSLTLIATANQGSEATYESGFVIDKFPISRPNLTFSTLTVSNMSPEDSSIYLCSVASRDYGYTFGSGTRLTVV.

In this sample, this clonotype turned up many times. The rearrangement links TRBV14 to TRBJ2-7, with TRBD2 matching 11 bases. V dropped 3 bases and J dropped 4; count of bases not matched to a gene: 8. Germline V gene sequence: CDR1 SGHDN, CDR2 FVKESK. The CDR3 length is 16 residues. CDR3 in amino acids: CASSHDLAGGRYEQYF. The CDR3 region has the DNA TGTGCCAGCAGCCATGATCTAGCGGGAGGCCGATACGAGCAGTACTTC. Together with reference TRBV14 and TRBJ2-7, the CDR3 gives the full variable domain: EAGVTQFPSHSVIEKGQTVTLRCDPISGHDNLYWYRRVMGKEIKFLLHFVKESKQDESGMPNNRFLAERTGGTYSTLKVQPAELEDSGVYFCASSHDLAGGRYEQYFGPGTRLTVT.

This clonotype was detected ten times or more. CDR3 protein: CASSLVIRRAQETQYF. CDR3 sequence (DNA): TGTGCCAGCAGCTTAGTGATCCGGAGGGCGCAAGAGACCCAGTACTTC. The V gene is TRBV11-1, the J gene TRBJ2-5, with a possible D match to TRBD2 (6 bases). Between the trimmed V and J ends, which lost 1 base and 2 bases, there was a span of 14 bases. Per germline, CDR1 SGHAT and CDR2 FQDESV (reference sequence). CDR3 length: 16 amino acids.

Concerning this clonotype itself: It may be a read error: a sequence one base away is much more abundant. The V gene is TRBV11-3, the J gene TRBJ2-1; TRBD1 matches 8 bases. Per germline, CDR1 SGHNT and CDR2 YENEEA. Trimming cost V 4 bases and J 11 bases; bases outside gene matches: 10. The CDR3 runs to 14 residues. The CDR3 DNA is TGTGCCAGCAGCTCCCAGGGACAGGTAGCCCAGCAGTTCTTC. Its translation is CASSSQGQVAQQFF.

With respect to this clonotype: A single base separates this from a much larger clone, so it may be a read error. The chain is built from TRBV4-2 and TRBJ2-2; TRBD2 aligns across 13 bases. The germline CDR1 and CDR2 sequences are LGHNA and YNFKEQ. CDR3 length equals 16 residues. The CDR3: CASSQTSGRAPGGLFF. CDR3 sequence (DNA): TGTGCCAGCAGCCAAACTAGCGGGAGGGCCCCCGGGGGGCTGTTTTTT.

The chain combines TRBV5-5 with TRBJ2-4; 7 nucleotides match TRBD1. V lost 4 bases and J lost 7; bases outside the gene matches: 8. Looked up from germline, CDR1 is SGHKS and CDR2 is YYEKEE (reference sequence). The CDR3 is 14 residues long. This CDR3 reads CASSPDRVGNIQYF. Written as DNA, the CDR3 is TGTGCCAGCAGCCCAGACAGGGTGGGGAACATTCAGTACTTC.

This clonotype was counted at least ten times. The chain links TRBV19 to TRBJ1-3, with unresolved D. The germline gives CDR1 LNHDA, CDR2 SQIVND (reference sequence). Trimming cost V 3 bases and J 4 bases, with 7 bases left between them. The CDR3 totals 13 residues. As DNA, the CDR3 is TGTGCCAGTAGTATGACCGGAGGAAACACCATATATTTT. This gives the protein CASSMTGGNTIYF.

This clonotype has at least ten counts. This chain connects TRBV6-1 to TRBJ1-4; the D gene is possibly TRBD1 (6 bases). The V and J ends lost 1 base and 8 bases respectively, with 11 bases between them. Germline CDR1 MNHNS, CDR2 SASEGT. The CDR3 contains 14 residues. In DNA, the CDR3 is TGTGCCAGCAGTGAAGTGGGGGCGGAAGAAAAACTGTTTTTT. It codes for CASSEVGAEEKLFF.

This clonotype has at least ten counts. This sequence joins TRBV29-1 and TRBJ1-6, with TRBD1 matching over 8 bases. This CDR3 contains 13 residues. In germline, CDR1 is SQVTM, CDR2 ANQGSEA. V shed 4 bases, J shed 7 bases, and the junction held 3 bases outside the gene matches. For the CDR3, the DNA is TGCAGCGTTGGACAGGGGCGAAATTCACCCCTCCACTTT. As protein: CSVGQGRNSPLHF. Full variable domain (rest looked up from reference TRBV29-1 and TRBJ1-6): SAVISQKPSRDICQRGTSLTIQCQVDSQVTMMFWYRQQPGQSLTLIATANQGSEATYESGFVIDKFPISRPNLTFSTLTVSNMSPEDSSIYLCSVGQGRNSPLHFGNGTRLTVT.

Many counts were recorded for this clonotype. J is TRBJ2-1 and V is TRBV7-2; perhaps TRBD2 as D (6 bases). Trimming took off 8 bases at V and 0 bases at J, with 11 bases between the two ends. The CDR3 extends over 14 amino acids. Germline CDR1 SGHTA, CDR2 FQGNSA. The CDR3 DNA is TGTGCCAGCTCCTCTAGCGCCTCCTACAATGAGCAGTTCTTC. Translated: CASSSSASYNEQFF.

This clonotype was detected many times. The gene calls are TRBV7-2 and TRBJ2-3, with 8 bases identical to TRBD2. The germline V gene has CDR1 SGHTA and CDR2 FQGNSA. The CDR3 has 19 residues. Unmatched junction bases numbered 12, after V lost 1 base and J lost 0 bases. This CDR3 is CASSLEPGPRGGSTDTQYF. CDR3 nucleotides: TGTGCCAGCAGCTTAGAACCGGGGCCTCGGGGGGGGAGCACAGATACGCAGTATTTT. The full variable domain, rest sourced from reference TRBV7-2 and TRBJ2-3, is GAGVSQSPSNKVTEKGKDVELRCDPISGHTALYWYRQSLGQGLEFLIYFQGNSAPDKSGLPSDRFSAERTGGSVSTLTIQRTQQEDSAVYLCASSLEPGPRGGSTDTQYFGPGTRLTVL.

The chain links TRBV5-4 to TRBJ2-1, with D perhaps matching TRBD2 (5 bases). Trimming took 0 bases from V and 3 from J, leaving 10 bases between them. In germline, CDR1 is SGHNT, CDR2 YYREEE (reference sequence). The CDR3 has 15 residues. The CDR3 region is CASSLAGDGYNEQFF. The CDR3 coding sequence is TGTGCCAGCAGCTTGGCCGGGGATGGCTACAATGAGCAGTTCTTC.

This clonotype turned up a few times. V and J are TRBV11-2 and TRBJ1-5; the match to TRBD1 covers 8 bases. The CDR3 length is 14 residues. V lost 5 bases, J lost 5 bases, and 5 bases stayed unmatched. Germline V gives CDR1 SGHAT, CDR2 FQNNGV. The CDR3 coding sequence is TGTGCCAGCAGCCATGGACAGGGAGATCAGCCCCAGCATTTT. The encoded protein is CASSHGQGDQPQHF.